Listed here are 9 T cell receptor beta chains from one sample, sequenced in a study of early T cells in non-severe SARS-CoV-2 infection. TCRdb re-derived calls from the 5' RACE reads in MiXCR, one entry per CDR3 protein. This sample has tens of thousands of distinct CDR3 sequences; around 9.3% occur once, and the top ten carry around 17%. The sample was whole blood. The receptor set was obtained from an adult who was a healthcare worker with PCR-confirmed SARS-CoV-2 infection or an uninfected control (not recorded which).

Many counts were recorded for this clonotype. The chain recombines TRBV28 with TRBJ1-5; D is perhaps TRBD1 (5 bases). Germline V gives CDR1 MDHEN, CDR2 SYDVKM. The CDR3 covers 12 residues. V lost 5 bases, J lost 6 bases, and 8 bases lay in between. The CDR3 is CASSGRVQPQHF. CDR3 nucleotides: TGTGCCAGCAGTGGCAGGGTTCAGCCCCAGCATTTT.

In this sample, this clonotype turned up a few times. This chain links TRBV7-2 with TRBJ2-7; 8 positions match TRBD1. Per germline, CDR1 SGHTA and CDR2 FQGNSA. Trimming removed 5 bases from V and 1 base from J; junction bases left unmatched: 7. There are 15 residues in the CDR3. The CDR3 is CASSLSGGPSYEQYF. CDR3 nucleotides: TGTGCCAGCAGCCTCTCAGGGGGCCCGTCCTACGAGCAGTACTTC. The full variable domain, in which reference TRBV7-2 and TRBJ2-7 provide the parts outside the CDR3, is GAGVSQSPSNKVTEKGKDVELRCDPISGHTALYWYRQSLGQGLEFLIYFQGNSAPDKSGLPSDRFSAERTGGSVSTLTIQRTQQEDSAVYLCASSLSGGPSYEQYFGPGTRLTVT.

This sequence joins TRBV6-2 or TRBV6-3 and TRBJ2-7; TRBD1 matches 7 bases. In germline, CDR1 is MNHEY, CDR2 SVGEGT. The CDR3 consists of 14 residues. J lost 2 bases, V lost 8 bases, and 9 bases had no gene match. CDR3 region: CASVRQGGTYEQYF. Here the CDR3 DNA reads TGTGCCAGCGTACGACAGGGTGGGACCTACGAGCAGTACTTC.

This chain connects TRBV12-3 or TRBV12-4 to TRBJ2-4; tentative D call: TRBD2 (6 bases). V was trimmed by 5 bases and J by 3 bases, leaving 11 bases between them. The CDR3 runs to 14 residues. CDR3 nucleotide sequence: TGTGCCAGCAGTCCCGTGGGAGGCAAAAACATTCAGTACTTC. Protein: CASSPVGGKNIQYF.

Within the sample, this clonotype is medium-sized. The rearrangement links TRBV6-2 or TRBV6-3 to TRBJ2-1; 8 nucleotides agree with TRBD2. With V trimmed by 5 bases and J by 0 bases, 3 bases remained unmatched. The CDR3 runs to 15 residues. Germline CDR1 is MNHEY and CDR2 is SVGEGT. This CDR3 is CASSPLAGSYNEQFF. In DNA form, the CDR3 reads TGTGCCAGCAGTCCCCTAGCGGGCTCCTACAATGAGCAGTTCTTC.

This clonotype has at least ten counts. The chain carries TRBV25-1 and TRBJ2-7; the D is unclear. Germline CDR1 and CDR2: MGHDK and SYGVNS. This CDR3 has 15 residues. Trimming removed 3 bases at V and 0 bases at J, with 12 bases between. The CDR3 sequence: CASSDFGFPSYEQYF. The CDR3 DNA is TGTGCCAGCAGTGATTTCGGGTTCCCCTCCTACGAGCAGTACTTC.

This chain's CDR3 is CASSPNGQAGQETQYF. The CDR3 region has the DNA TGTGCCAGCAGCCCCAATGGGCAGGCTGGCCAAGAGACCCAGTACTTC. The J gene is TRBJ2-5, the V gene TRBV11-1, with D hard to call. The V gene lost 5 bases and the J gene lost 1 base, with 17 bases spanning the gap. The CDR3 spans 16 residues. Germline V CDR1 and CDR2: SGHAT, FQDESV (reference sequence).

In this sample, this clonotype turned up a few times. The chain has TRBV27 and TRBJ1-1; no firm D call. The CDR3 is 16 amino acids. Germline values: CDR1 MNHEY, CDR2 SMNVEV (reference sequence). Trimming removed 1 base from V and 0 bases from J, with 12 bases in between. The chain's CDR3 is CASSLWHGEMNTEAFF. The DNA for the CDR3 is TGTGCCAGCAGTTTATGGCACGGAGAAATGAACACTGAAGCTTTCTTT.

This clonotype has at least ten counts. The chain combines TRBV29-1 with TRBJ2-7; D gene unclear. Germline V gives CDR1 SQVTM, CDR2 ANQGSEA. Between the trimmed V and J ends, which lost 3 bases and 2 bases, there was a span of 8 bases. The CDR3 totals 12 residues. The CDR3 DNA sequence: TGCAGCGTTGAGGGCGAAACCTACGAGCAGTACTTC. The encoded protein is CSVEGETYEQYF.